The 23 T cell receptor beta chains presented below share a single source sample, sequenced in a study of T cells in Graves' hyperthyroidism and ophthalmopathy. RNA transcripts were the template for amplifying TCR beta CDR3 regions. During a first-round RT-PCR of the TCR CDR3, the HTBI primer set was used. MiXCR, applied by TCRdb to the multiplex PCR reads, yields one record per CDR3 protein. The sample yields approximately 640,000 distinct CDR3 sequences, around 16% seen once. Sequencing input: blood. The source is a man aged 50 to 60 with Graves' hyperthyroidism.

The J gene is TRBJ2-7, the V gene TRBV5-1, with D possibly TRBD1 on 6 matching bases. The CDR3 is 16 residues long. The V end was cut by 0 bases, the J end by 0 bases, with 13 bases between. The germline gives CDR1 SGHRS, CDR2 YFSETQ. The CDR3 nucleotides are TGCGCCAGCAGCTTGGGACAGGCACAAAACTCCTACGAGCAGTACTTC. As protein: CASSLGQAQNSYEQYF.

This clonotype has ten or more counts. The rearrangement links TRBV11-2 to TRBJ1-3, with 8 bases that match TRBD1. This CDR3 contains 15 residues. CDR1 is SGHAT, CDR2 FQNNGV, per germline. J gave up 0 bases and V 4 bases, and 2 bases lay outside the gene matches. The CDR3 sequence: CASSWDRRSGNTIYF. In DNA form, the CDR3 reads TGTGCCAGCAGCTGGGACAGGCGCTCTGGAAACACCATATATTTT.

J is TRBJ1-2 and V is TRBV28; D is unresolved. Germline V gene sequence: CDR1 MDHEN, CDR2 SYDVKM. Trimming left V 4 bases short and J 8 bases short, with 5 bases between. The CDR3 has 10 amino acids. CDR3 nucleotides: TGTGCCAGCAGTTACAGAGGCTACACCTTC. Protein sequence: CASSYRGYTF.

Comment on this clonotype: This may be a read error: a much more frequent sequence differs by one nucleotide. The rearrangement uses TRBV18 and TRBJ2-1, with D perhaps matching TRBD1 (6 bases). V gave up 1 base and J gave up 7 bases, with 14 bases separating them. The germline CDR1 and CDR2 sequences are KGHSH and LQKENI. The CDR3 loop spans 15 amino acids. The CDR3 spells CASSPQSSRGNEQFF. Written as DNA, the CDR3 is TGTGCCAGCTCACCACAGAGTAGCAGGGGTAATGAGCAGTTCTTC.

The CDR3 loop reads CASSSGPGSNYNEQFF. DNA for the CDR3: TGTGCCAGTAGCAGCGGTCCGGGGTCGAACTACAATGAGCAGTTCTTC. J is TRBJ2-1 and V is TRBV19; D might be TRBD2 (5 bases). The germline V and J ends were trimmed by 6 bases and 3 bases, with 18 bases remaining between them. This CDR3 contains 16 residues. CDR1 is LNHDA and CDR2 is SQIVND in the germline V gene (reference sequence).

The V and J genes are TRBV7-8 and TRBJ2-7; 10 positions agree with TRBD1. The length of the CDR3 is 16 residues. The trim removed 4 bases at V and 3 bases at J, leaving 9 bases unmatched. Germline CDR1 reads SGHVS; CDR2 reads FQNEAQ. CDR3: CASSSLPGTGDYEQYF. The DNA of the CDR3 is TGTGCCAGCAGCTCTCTTCCCGGGACAGGGGACTACGAGCAGTACTTC.

This clonotype was seen a few times. The gene calls are TRBV9 and TRBJ2-1; 7 bases match TRBD2. J lost 0 bases, V lost 0 bases, and 3 bases had no gene match. This CDR3 region has 16 residues. Germline values: CDR1 SGDLS, CDR2 YYNGEE. Here the CDR3 DNA reads TGTGCCAGCAGCGTAGTTCCTAGCGGCTCCTACAATGAGCAGTTCTTC. Protein: CASSVVPSGSYNEQFF.

This clonotype was seen many times. The chain is built from TRBV7-9 and TRBJ1-2; 7 nucleotides line up with TRBD1. The germline V gene has CDR1 SEHNR and CDR2 FQNEAQ (reference sequence). The CDR3 sequence is 15 residues long. The ends lost 5 bases at V and 4 bases at J; junction bases unmatched: 10. The CDR3 sequence: CASSPQGDSIYGYTF. The CDR3 DNA is TGTGCCAGCAGCCCCCAGGGGGACTCCATCTATGGCTACACCTTC.

With respect to this clonotype: A much larger clone differs by one base, so this may be a read error. The V gene is TRBV28, the J gene TRBJ1-1; D unresolved. The CDR3 sequence is 15 residues long. The germline V gene encodes CDR1 MDHEN and CDR2 SYDVKM. In DNA form, the CDR3 reads TGTGCCAGCAATTTAGAGGGCTTTGGGGACACTGAAGCTTTCTTT. The encoded protein is CASNLEGFGDTEAFF. Combining the CDR3 with reference TRBV28 and TRBJ1-1 gives the whole variable domain DVKVTQSSRYLVKRTGEKVFLECVQDMDHENMFWYRQDPGLGLRLIYFSYDVKMKEKGDIPEGYSVSREKKERFSLILESASTNQTSMYLCASNLEGFGDTEAFFGQGTRLTVV.

This clonotype was recorded at least ten times. The chain links TRBV12-3 or TRBV12-4 to TRBJ2-7; 8 positions match TRBD1. The V gene end was trimmed by 3 bases and the J gene end by 0 bases; junction bases not matched to a gene: 4. CDR3 length equals 15 residues. Written as DNA, the CDR3 is TGTGCCAGCAGTTTGCAGGACAGGGTCTCCTACGAGCAGTACTTC. Residues: CASSLQDRVSYEQYF.

In this sample, this clonotype turned up many times. J is TRBJ1-1 and V is TRBV28; 9 positions match TRBD1. V was clipped by 7 bases and J by 4 bases; unmatched bases: 4. From germline, CDR1 is MDHEN and CDR2 SYDVKM. This CDR3 is 13 amino acids long. DNA for the CDR3: TGTGCCAGCACCTCGGACAGGGGCACTGAAGCTTTCTTT. Translated, it gives CASTSDRGTEAFF.

This clonotype has just one count. A much larger clone is a single base away; this may be a read error. This sequence joins TRBV19 and TRBJ2-2, with 9 bases lining up with TRBD2. Losses at the gene ends were 9 bases for V and 1 base for J; bases not matched to a gene: 12. Per germline, CDR1 LNHDA and CDR2 SQIVND (reference sequence). This CDR3 is built from 17 residues. The CDR3: CARSLLAGRGNTGELFF. In DNA, the CDR3 is TGTGCCAGGAGTCTCCTAGCGGGACGTGGGAACACCGGGGAGCTGTTTTTT. The complete variable domain, with remaining parts taken from reference TRBV19 and TRBJ2-2, reads DGGITQSPKYLFRKEGQNVTLSCEQNLNHDAMYWYRQDPGQGLRLIYYSQIVNDFQKGDIAEGYSVSREKKESFPLTVTSAQKNPTAFYLCARSLLAGRGNTGELFFGEGSRLTVL.

The chain is built from TRBV3-1 and TRBJ2-7; a possible D gene is TRBD2 (6 bases). Germline assignment: CDR1 LGHDT and CDR2 YNNKEL (reference sequence). This CDR3 has 15 amino acids. Trimming took 5 bases from V and 3 from J, leaving 17 bases between them. The CDR3: CASSAHSPRGYEQYF. DNA of the CDR3: TGTGCCAGCAGCGCCCACTCCCCGCGGGGCTACGAGCAGTACTTC.

The table lists this clonotype with many counts. The gene calls are TRBV28 and TRBJ1-5; D unclear. Germline values: CDR1 MDHEN, CDR2 SYDVKM. CDR3 length: 17 residues. Trimming stripped 1 base from V and 2 bases from J, with 15 bases between. CDR3 loop: CASSLLEVGFGNQPQHF. CDR3 nucleotides: TGTGCCAGCAGTTTATTGGAGGTTGGTTTCGGCAATCAGCCCCAGCATTTT.

This clonotype has at least ten counts. The chain uses TRBV20-1 and TRBJ2-1, with TRBD2 matching 7 bases. This CDR3 spans 15 amino acids. The germline CDR1 and CDR2 sequences are DFQATT and SNEGSKA (reference sequence). Unmatched junction bases numbered 10, after V lost 3 bases and J lost 5 bases. CDR3 nucleotides: TGCAGTGCTAGCGGTCCTAGCGGTAGAGACAATGAGCAGTTCTTC. This sequence encodes CSASGPSGRDNEQFF.

This clonotype was recorded a few times. As DNA, the CDR3 is TGCAGTGCACCGACAGGGGAGACCCAGTACTTC. Its translation: CSAPTGETQYF. The chain employs TRBV20-1 and TRBJ2-5; 7 positions agree with TRBD1. After removal of 6 bases from V and 5 bases from J, the junction contained 3 bases not matched to a gene. Per germline, CDR1 DFQATT and CDR2 SNEGSKA (reference sequence). The CDR3 extends over 11 amino acids.

This chain links TRBV7-3 with TRBJ2-1, with TRBD2 matching over 8 bases. Unmatched junction bases numbered 16, after V lost 10 bases and J lost 11 bases. Germline V gene sequence: CDR1 SGHTA, CDR2 FQGTGA. There are 14 residues in the CDR3. The CDR3 sequence: CATGASGSFRKQFF. The CDR3 region has the DNA TGTGCCACCGGAGCAAGCGGGAGCTTTAGGAAGCAGTTCTTC. The full variable domain, in which reference TRBV7-3 and TRBJ2-1 provide the parts outside the CDR3, is GAGVSQTPSNKVTEKGKYVELRCDPISGHTALYWYRQSLGQGPEFLIYFQGTGAADDSGLPNDRFFAVRPEGSVSTLKIQRTERGDSAVYLCATGASGSFRKQFFGPGTRLTVL.

This clonotype was detected ten times or more. The V gene is TRBV12-3 or TRBV12-4, the J gene TRBJ1-2; 11 bases are a match to TRBD1. The V segment lost 3 bases and the J segment 6 bases; nucleotides outside the gene matches: 6. The CDR3 length is 15 residues. The DNA of the CDR3 is TGTGCCAGCAGTTTGACAAGGACAGGGGGCCATGGCTACACCTTC. Its protein is CASSLTRTGGHGYTF.

The DNA of the CDR3 is TGCGCCAGCAGCCCGCCAGCGGGACGCCCCACAGATACGCAGTATTTT. It encodes CASSPPAGRPTDTQYF. The chain joins TRBV4-1 to TRBJ2-3, with 7 bases aligning to TRBD2. The CDR3 loop spans 16 amino acids. V lost 4 bases, J lost 2 bases, and 9 bases stayed unmatched. Looked up from germline, CDR1 is MGHRA and CDR2 is YSYEKL.

The chain uses TRBV5-6 and TRBJ1-6, with TRBD1 identical over 7 bases. Germline loops: CDR1 SGHDT, CDR2 YYEEEE. With V trimmed by 5 bases and J by 7 bases, 9 bases remained unmatched. The CDR3 has 15 residues. The CDR3 loop reads CASSRLDRQNSPLHF. Here the CDR3 DNA reads TGTGCCAGCAGTCGATTGGACAGGCAAAATTCACCCCTCCACTTT.

The chain couples TRBV5-8 to TRBJ1-2, with 10 positions matching TRBD1. Losses at the gene ends were 4 bases for V and 4 bases for J; bases not matched to a gene: 7. This CDR3 has 15 residues. From germline, CDR1 is SGHTS and CDR2 YDEGEE. The CDR3 DNA is TGTGCCAGCAGCAACGGACAGGGGGACAGCTATGGCTACACCTTC. Protein: CASSNGQGDSYGYTF.

This clonotype was detected many times. In DNA form, the CDR3 reads TGTGCCAGCAGTTTTGGGGGACTAGCGGGAGAGACCCAGTACTTC. It is translated as CASSFGGLAGETQYF. The V call is TRBV28, the J call TRBJ2-5, with TRBD2 identical over 12 bases. Germline V gene sequence: CDR1 MDHEN, CDR2 SYDVKM. V gave up 3 bases and J gave up 4 bases; unmatched junction bases: 3. The CDR3 runs to 15 residues.

The chain links TRBV29-1 to TRBJ1-2, with D maybe TRBD1 (6 bases). The ends were cut back, 2 bases at V and 4 bases at J, with 11 bases in the middle. The CDR3 is 13 amino acids. Germline CDR1 reads SQVTM; CDR2 reads ANQGSEA. CDR3 DNA: TGCAGCGTTGAAAGGCAGGGGCGCTATGGCTACACCTTC. This sequence encodes CSVERQGRYGYTF. Variable domain in full (rest from reference TRBV29-1 and TRBJ1-2): SAVISQKPSRDICQRGTSLTIQCQVDSQVTMMFWYRQQPGQSLTLIATANQGSEATYESGFVIDKFPISRPNLTFSTLTVSNMSPEDSSIYLCSVERQGRYGYTFGSGTRLTVV.